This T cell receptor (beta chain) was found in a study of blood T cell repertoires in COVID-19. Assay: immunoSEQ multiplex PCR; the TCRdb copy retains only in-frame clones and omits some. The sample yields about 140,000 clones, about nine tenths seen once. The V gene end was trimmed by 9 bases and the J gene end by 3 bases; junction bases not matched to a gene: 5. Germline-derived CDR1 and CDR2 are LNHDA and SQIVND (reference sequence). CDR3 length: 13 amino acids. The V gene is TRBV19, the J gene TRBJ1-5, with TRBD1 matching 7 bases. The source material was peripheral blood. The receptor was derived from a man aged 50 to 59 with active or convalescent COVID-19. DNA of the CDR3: TGTGCCAGCAGGACAGGCCCCAATCAGCCCCAGCATTTT. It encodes CASRTGPNQPQHF.